The rows below give T cell receptor beta chains drawn from one sample of a study of blood T cell repertoires in COVID-19. TCRdb's table, derived via immunoSEQ multiplex PCR, lists solely in-frame clones and lacks some. The profile shows around 12,000 clones, 70% to 90% of them singletons. Sequenced input: peripheral blood. These receptors were taken from a woman aged 55-70 years with active COVID-19. CDR3s include the opening cysteine and the closing phenylalanine or tryptophan.

v_call: TRBV30
j_call: TRBJ1-4
cdr3_length: 13
cdr3_aa: CASSDRLTEKLFF

v_call: TRBV19
j_call: TRBJ1-5
cdr3_length: 15
cdr3_aa: CASSPAAGDNQPQHF

v_call: TRBV9
j_call: TRBJ2-1
cdr3_length: 13
cdr3_aa: CASSVGLINEQFF

v_call: TRBV24-1
j_call: TRBJ1-4
cdr3_length: 13
cdr3_aa: CATSGTGVEKLFF

v_call: TRBV5-1
j_call: TRBJ1-1
cdr3_length: 16
cdr3_aa: CASSGGGAQSGTEAFF

v_call: TRBV5-1
j_call: TRBJ2-1
cdr3_length: 14
cdr3_aa: CASSPIAGGDEQFF

v_call: TRBV28
j_call: TRBJ2-2
cdr3_length: 13
cdr3_aa: CASSFLNTGELFF

v_call: TRBV10-3
j_call: TRBJ2-5
cdr3_length: 13
cdr3_aa: CAISDSDQETQYF

v_call: TRBV7-2
j_call: TRBJ1-6
cdr3_length: 14
cdr3_aa: CASSLGSTNSPLHF

v_call: TRBV19
j_call: TRBJ1-2
cdr3_length: 14
cdr3_aa: CASRVGEGNYGYTF

v_call: TRBV6-2/TRBV6-3
j_call: TRBJ1-1
cdr3_length: 13
cdr3_aa: CASSYSGQPNAFF

v_call: TRBV28
j_call: TRBJ2-2
cdr3_length: 17
cdr3_aa: CASSLGDRAVDTGELFF

v_call: TRBV5-6
j_call: TRBJ1-4
cdr3_length: 16
cdr3_aa: CASSLGQGFTNEKLFF

v_call: TRBV5-5
j_call: TRBJ1-1
cdr3_length: 14
cdr3_aa: CASSLAARDDSAFF

v_call: TRBV18
j_call: TRBJ1-6
cdr3_length: 16
cdr3_aa: CASSRRQGRDNSPLHF

v_call: TRBV5-4
j_call: TRBJ2-5
cdr3_length: 14
cdr3_aa: CASSLQGSQETQYF

v_call: TRBV6-4
j_call: TRBJ2-3
cdr3_length: 14
cdr3_aa: CASSALLGQGTQYF

v_call: TRBV19
j_call: TRBJ2-1
cdr3_length: 15
cdr3_aa: CASSSLAGVWDEQFF

v_call: TRBV10-1
j_call: TRBJ2-1
cdr3_length: 15
cdr3_aa: CASSEMREANNEQFF

v_call: TRBV10-2
j_call: TRBJ2-4
cdr3_length: 16
cdr3_aa: CASSESVRVVANIQYF

v_call: TRBV9
j_call: TRBJ1-3
cdr3_length: 17
cdr3_aa: CASSVATGGISGNTIYF

v_call: TRBV11-2
j_call: TRBJ1-4
cdr3_length: 15
cdr3_aa: CASSLDRGESEKLFF

v_call: TRBV25-1
j_call: TRBJ1-4
cdr3_length: 14
cdr3_aa: CASSGDRGNEKLFF

v_call: TRBV7-8
j_call: TRBJ2-5
cdr3_length: 14
cdr3_aa: CASSGRRVGETQYF

v_call: TRBV7-3
j_call: TRBJ2-3
cdr3_length: 15
cdr3_aa: CASSFAGGMQGTQYF

v_call: TRBV6-5
j_call: TRBJ1-1
cdr3_length: 13
cdr3_aa: CASRETGDTEAFF

v_call: TRBV6-4
j_call: TRBJ2-1
cdr3_length: 15
cdr3_aa: CASSDSTAGYNEQFF

v_call: TRBV4-1
j_call: TRBJ1-2
cdr3_length: 16
cdr3_aa: CASSQDATGVGYGYTF

v_call: TRBV10-3
j_call: TRBJ1-4
cdr3_length: 14
cdr3_aa: CAISDKGAAETLFF

v_call: TRBV2
j_call: TRBJ1-3
cdr3_length: 14
cdr3_aa: CASREQGSGNTIYF

v_call: TRBV20-1
j_call: TRBJ1-1
cdr3_length: 11
cdr3_aa: CSARGVPEAFF

v_call: TRBV3-1/TRBV3-2
j_call: TRBJ1-5
cdr3_length: 14
cdr3_aa: CASSWTGGNQPQHF

v_call: TRBV24-1
j_call: TRBJ2-6
cdr3_length: 16
cdr3_aa: CATSDPRGSGANVLTF

v_call: TRBV28
j_call: TRBJ1-5
cdr3_length: 15
cdr3_aa: CANRPAGERNQPQHF

v_call: TRBV5-1
j_call: TRBJ1-4
cdr3_length: 15
cdr3_aa: CASSLGPVGGEKLFF

v_call: TRBV7-2
j_call: TRBJ1-5
cdr3_length: 14
cdr3_aa: CASSPAQGNQPQHF

v_call: TRBV9
j_call: TRBJ1-4
cdr3_length: 15
cdr3_aa: CASSVNIGRDEKLFF

v_call: TRBV14
j_call: TRBJ2-7
cdr3_length: 16
cdr3_aa: CASSHAGQGRNYEQYF

v_call: TRBV28
j_call: TRBJ1-5
cdr3_length: 14
cdr3_aa: CASMGPMRAQPQHF